The text below deals with one T cell receptor (beta chain). Construction of the TCR beta libraries employed iRepertoire HTBI primers in conjunction with Arm-PCR of CDR3 regions. TCRdb reprocessed the multiplex PCR reads with MiXCR, giving one entry per CDR3 protein. The sample holds hundreds of thousands of distinct CDR3 sequences, around 16% seen once. The data originate from a study of regulatory T cells in long-lasting Graves disease. Time point given: newly diagnosed GD, antithyroid drugs for less than 3 months. Construction of the TCR library relied on RNA isolated from PBMCs. Peripheral blood, at about 9 milliliters, went into EDTA tubes. CDR3 length: 13 amino acids. Germline trimming cut 4 bases from V and 7 bases from J; bases unmatched to any gene: 2. Germline lookup yields CDR1 ENHRY and CDR2 SYGVKD. These data were also filed under a second study, of T cells in Graves' hyperthyroidism and ophthalmopathy. According to that study: The HTBI primer set served for first-round RT-PCR of the TCR CDR3.

Sample: peripheral blood mononuclear cells (PBMCs), taken at new diagnosis, from a patient treated with antithyroid drugs. This TCR derives from a woman aged 40-65 years with Graves disease. The chain is built from TRBV10-3 and TRBJ1-4, with 8 bases matching TRBD1. The CDR3 DNA sequence: TGTGCCATCAGTGGGACAGGGTCTGAAAAACTGTTTTTT. Translating it yields CAISGTGSEKLFF.